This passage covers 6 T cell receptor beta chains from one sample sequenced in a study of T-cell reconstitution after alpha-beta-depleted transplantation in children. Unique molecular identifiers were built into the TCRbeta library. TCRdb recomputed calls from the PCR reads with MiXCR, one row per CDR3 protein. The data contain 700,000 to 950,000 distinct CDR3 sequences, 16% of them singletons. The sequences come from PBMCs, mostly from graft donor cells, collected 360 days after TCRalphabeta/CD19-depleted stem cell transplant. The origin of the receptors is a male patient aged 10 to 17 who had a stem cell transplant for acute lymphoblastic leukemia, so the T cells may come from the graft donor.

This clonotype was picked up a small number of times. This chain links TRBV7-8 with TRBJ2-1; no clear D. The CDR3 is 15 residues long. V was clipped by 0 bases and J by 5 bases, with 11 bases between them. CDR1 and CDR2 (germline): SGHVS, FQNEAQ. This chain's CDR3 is CASSLAEYSHNEQFF. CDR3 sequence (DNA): TGTGCCAGCAGCTTAGCGGAATACTCGCACAATGAGCAGTTCTTC.

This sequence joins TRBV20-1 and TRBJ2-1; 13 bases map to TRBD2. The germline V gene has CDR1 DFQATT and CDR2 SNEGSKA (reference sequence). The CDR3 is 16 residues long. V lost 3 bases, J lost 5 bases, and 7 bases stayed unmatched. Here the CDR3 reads CSARPFGTSGDNEQFF. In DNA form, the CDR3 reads TGCAGTGCTAGGCCGTTCGGGACTAGCGGGGACAATGAGCAGTTCTTC.

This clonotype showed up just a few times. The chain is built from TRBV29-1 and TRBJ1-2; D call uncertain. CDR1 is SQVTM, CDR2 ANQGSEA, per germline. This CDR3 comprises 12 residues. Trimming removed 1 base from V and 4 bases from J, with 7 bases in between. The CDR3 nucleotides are TGCAGCGTTGAAGTCTGGACCTATGGCTACACCTTC. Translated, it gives CSVEVWTYGYTF.

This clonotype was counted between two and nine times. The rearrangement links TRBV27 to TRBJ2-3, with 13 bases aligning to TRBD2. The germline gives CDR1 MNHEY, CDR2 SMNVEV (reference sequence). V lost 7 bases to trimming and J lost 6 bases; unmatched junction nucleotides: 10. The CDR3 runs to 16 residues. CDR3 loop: CASIDRTSGSQDTQYF. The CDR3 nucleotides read TGTGCCAGCATCGATCGGACTAGCGGGAGTCAGGATACGCAGTATTTT.

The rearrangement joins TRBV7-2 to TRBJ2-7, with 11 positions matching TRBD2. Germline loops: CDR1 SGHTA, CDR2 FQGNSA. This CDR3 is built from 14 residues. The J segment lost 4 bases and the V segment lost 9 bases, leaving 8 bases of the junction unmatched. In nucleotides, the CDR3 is TGTGCCAGTGGAACTAGCGGGAGCACTTACGAGCAGTACTTC. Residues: CASGTSGSTYEQYF. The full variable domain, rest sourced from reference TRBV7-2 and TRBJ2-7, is GAGVSQSPSNKVTEKGKDVELRCDPISGHTALYWYRQSLGQGLEFLIYFQGNSAPDKSGLPSDRFSAERTGGSVSTLTIQRTQQEDSAVYLCASGTSGSTYEQYFGPGTRLTVT.

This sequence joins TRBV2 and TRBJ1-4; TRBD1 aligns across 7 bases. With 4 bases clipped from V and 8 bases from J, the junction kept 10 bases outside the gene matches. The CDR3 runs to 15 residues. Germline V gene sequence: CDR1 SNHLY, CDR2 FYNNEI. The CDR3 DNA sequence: TGTGCCAGCAGTGCTGACAGGGTGACTTCAGAAAAACTGTTTTTT. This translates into CASSADRVTSEKLFF.